This T cell receptor (beta chain) was recorded in a study of cytotoxic CD8 clonotypes in ibrutinib-treated CLL. At the level of the study: Response sampling took place at median approximately eleven months of treatment, range 6 to 36.

In the case of this clone: Its specificity is unknown.

The V and J ends lost 3 bases and 3 bases respectively, with 9 bases between them. Germline CDR1 reads SGHTA; CDR2 reads FQGNSA. CDR3 size: 14 residues. Study-level results: Researchers report that baseline clonality outpaced age-matched healthy donors and tracked circulating CD8+ T-cell counts. Rare overall, public clonotypes shrank or held steady under therapy.

Produced via immunoSEQ multiplex PCR; TCRdb's table is partial and in-frame only. The sample gives 200,000 to 250,000 clones, approximately 70% of which show up once; 5.5% to 7% is in the top ten. This specimen consisted of PBMCs, obtained after 12 months of ibrutinib treatment. The clonotype was recovered from a human donor with chronic lymphocytic leukemia. The chain carries TRBV7-2 and TRBJ1-5; D unclear. The CDR3 DNA is TGTGCCAGCAGCTTTATAAGCGACAATCAGCCCCAGCATTTT. Translated, it gives CASSFISDNQPQHF.